The 15 T cell receptor beta chains below were found in one sample sequenced in a study of T cells in Graves' hyperthyroidism and ophthalmopathy. RNA transcripts served as the template for amplifying TCR beta CDR3 regions. RT-PCR in the first round (using the HTBI primer set) targeted the TCR CDR3. TCRdb fed the multiplex PCR reads into MiXCR, producing one record per CDR3 protein. The table lists around 540,000 distinct CDR3 sequences, 16% of them singletons. Sequencing was carried out using blood. Source of these receptors: a woman in her 30s with Graves' ophthalmopathy.

V usage is TRBV20-1 and J usage is TRBJ1-5, with no clear D. The CDR3 sequence is 14 residues long. Trimming stripped 3 bases from V and 2 bases from J, with 11 bases between. Germline V gene lookup returns CDR1 DFQATT and CDR2 SNEGSKA (reference sequence). The CDR3 DNA follows: TGCAGTGCTAGCGGGCAGAGCGGCAATCAGCCCCAGCATTTT. Translated: CSASGQSGNQPQHF.

This clonotype was observed a few times. The rearrangement joins TRBV7-9 to TRBJ1-1; D is unclear. This CDR3 has 15 residues. In germline, CDR1 is SEHNR, CDR2 FQNEAQ (reference sequence). The germline V and J ends were trimmed by 5 bases and 4 bases, with 17 bases remaining between them. The CDR3 reads CASSKGSAWGTEAFF. For the CDR3, the DNA is TGTGCCAGCAGCAAAGGGTCAGCTTGGGGCACTGAAGCTTTCTTT.

This clonotype was seen repeatedly, ten times or more. The rearrangement uses TRBV7-8 and TRBJ2-7; D is undetermined. Germline V gene data show CDR1 as SGHVS and CDR2 as FQNEAQ. The CDR3 is 13 amino acids. Trimming removed 3 bases at V and 2 bases at J, with 8 bases between. CDR3 coding DNA: TGTGCCAGCAGCTTTGAGTCTCCCTACGAGCAGTACTTC. As protein: CASSFESPYEQYF.

Many counts were recorded for this clonotype. The CDR3, as DNA: TGTGCCAGCAGCCAGCGGACACCCCGGCGGCTGCCCGGGGAGCTGTTTTTT. It encodes CASSQRTPRRLPGELFF. V and J are TRBV7-9 and TRBJ2-2; the D call may be TRBD1 or TRBD2 (5 bases each). The CDR3 has 17 residues. V lost 5 bases and J 6 bases, leaving 22 bases between the germline ends. Germline CDR1 reads SEHNR; CDR2 reads FQNEAQ (reference sequence).

The rearrangement joins TRBV29-1 to TRBJ1-4; maybe TRBD1 (5 bases). The CDR3 runs 16 residues. Germline V gene lookup returns CDR1 SQVTM and CDR2 ANQGSEA. The V end lost 4 bases, the J end lost 0 bases, and 15 bases lay between the germline ends. The chain's CDR3 is CSVVWGREATNEKLFF. The CDR3 nucleotides are TGCAGCGTTGTTTGGGGGAGAGAGGCAACTAATGAAAAACTGTTTTTT. The full variable domain, rest sourced from reference TRBV29-1 and TRBJ1-4, is SAVISQKPSRDICQRGTSLTIQCQVDSQVTMMFWYRQQPGQSLTLIATANQGSEATYESGFVIDKFPISRPNLTFSTLTVSNMSPEDSSIYLCSVVWGREATNEKLFFGSGTQLSVL.

This clonotype was seen repeatedly, ten times or more. The chain recombines TRBV6-2 or TRBV6-3 with TRBJ2-1; 7 nucleotides agree with TRBD1. With 2 bases clipped from V and 4 bases from J, the junction kept 23 bases outside the gene matches. CDR3 length: 21 amino acids. Germline lookup yields CDR1 MNHEY and CDR2 SVGEGT. The CDR3 coding sequence is TGTGCCAGCAGTTACGTAGGGACAGTTGTCTTTACCCCGGTGTTGTACAATGAGCAGTTCTTC. It is translated as CASSYVGTVVFTPVLYNEQFF.

This clonotype was counted many times. V and J are TRBV12-3 or TRBV12-4 and TRBJ2-5; 10 bases map to TRBD1. The CDR3 covers 18 residues. Unmatched junction bases numbered 13, after V lost 2 bases and J lost 4 bases. The DNA of the CDR3 is TGTGCCAGCAGTTTATGGATCGGCGGGACAGGGGTGGGAGAGACCCAGTACTTC. It codes for CASSLWIGGTGVGETQYF.

This clonotype occurred a few times. The chain is built from TRBV20-1 and TRBJ2-3; D not resolved. CDR1 DFQATT and CDR2 SNEGSKA come from the germline V gene (reference sequence). The CDR3 runs to 15 residues. For the CDR3, the DNA is TGCAGCGTTGAATTCGGATTTCCTTCCCCAGATACGCAGTATTTT. Protein sequence: CSVEFGFPSPDTQYF.

This clonotype turned up a few times. This chain joins TRBV20-1 and TRBJ2-7, with unresolved D. The CDR3 contains 14 residues. In germline, CDR1 is DFQATT, CDR2 SNEGSKA (reference sequence). V was trimmed by 0 bases and J by 3 bases, leaving 12 bases between them. DNA of the CDR3: TGCAGTGCTAGAGATCTAAGGACCAACTACGAGCAGTACTTC. It yields the protein CSARDLRTNYEQYF.

This clonotype was observed many times. The chain carries TRBV6-1 and TRBJ2-3, with 8 bases aligning to TRBD2. V was clipped by 8 bases and J by 4 bases; unmatched bases: 11. The CDR3 extends over 15 amino acids. Germline lookup yields CDR1 MNHNS and CDR2 SASEGT. The CDR3 reads CASRTGTRPSDTQYF. CDR3 DNA sequence: TGTGCCAGCCGTACCGGGACTAGGCCTTCAGATACGCAGTATTTT.

This clonotype was seen at least ten times. The gene calls are TRBV12-5 and TRBJ2-3; 14 bases align to TRBD2. The CDR3 has 17 amino acids. The germline V gene has CDR1 LGHNT and CDR2 FRNRAP. After removal of 5 bases from V and 9 bases from J, the junction contained 13 bases not matched to a gene. The CDR3 sequence is CASGPGLAGGSHETQYF. The DNA of the CDR3 is TGTGCTAGTGGTCCAGGACTAGCGGGGGGATCCCACGAAACGCAGTATTTT. Drawing the rest from reference TRBV12-5 and TRBJ2-3, the complete variable domain is DARVTQTPRHKVTEMGQEVTMRCQPILGHNTVFWYRQTMMQGLELLAYFRNRAPLDDSGMPKDRFSAEMPDATLATLKIQPSEPRDSAVYFCASGPGLAGGSHETQYFGPGTRLTVL.

This clonotype was counted a few times. The genes are TRBV28 and TRBJ2-1, with D tentatively TRBD1 (7 bases). V lost 3 bases, J lost 6 bases, and 18 bases lay in between. The CDR3 loop spans 16 amino acids. Germline values: CDR1 MDHEN, CDR2 SYDVKM. For the CDR3, the DNA is TGTGCCAGCAGTTTTTTCGGGCAGGGGGGTCCCAATGAGCAGTTCTTC. It encodes CASSFFGQGGPNEQFF.

This clonotype was recorded at least ten times. The chain links TRBV7-2 to TRBJ2-4; TRBD1 matches 7 bases. V lost 2 bases to trimming and J lost 4 bases; unmatched junction nucleotides: 5. The germline gives CDR1 SGHTA, CDR2 FQGNSA. This CDR3 region has 15 residues. The CDR3: CASSLKGAGKNIQYF. CDR3 nucleotide sequence: TGTGCCAGCAGCTTAAAGGGGGCGGGTAAAAACATTCAGTACTTC.

This clonotype was counted many times. The chain recombines TRBV6-1 with TRBJ2-7; the D is unclear. The CDR3 covers 14 residues. Germline V gives CDR1 MNHNS, CDR2 SASEGT. The V end was cut by 10 bases, the J end by 1 base, with 17 bases between. The chain's CDR3 is CATQDGLGSYEQYF. CDR3 coding DNA: TGTGCCACCCAGGACGGCCTCGGGTCCTACGAGCAGTACTTC.

This clonotype was found a few times. The J gene is TRBJ2-2, the V gene TRBV9; D is unresolved. Trimming shortened V by 1 base and J by 0 bases, and 4 bases separated the two germline ends. The CDR3 length is 14 residues. Germline values: CDR1 SGDLS, CDR2 YYNGEE. CDR3 protein: CASSVNANTGELFF. In DNA form, the CDR3 reads TGTGCCAGCAGCGTAAACGCGAACACCGGGGAGCTGTTTTTT.